The clone carrying this TCR beta chain has just a few counts. The antigen is unknown. Trimming at V came to 2 bases and at J to 3 bases, leaving 1 base not matched to a gene. The length of the CDR3 is 15 residues. The data are from a study of spatial heterogeneity in lung cancer. Study information: Samples were obtained from around 72 donors, all untreated early-stage non-small cell lung cancer patients. Available PBMC from follow-up, collected a median of about two years after resection, underwent sequencing. Raw reads contained each unique TCR and UMI combination more than ten times on average.

General study points: Circulating ubiquitous expanded tumor TCRs were observed more frequently at resection than at follow-up.

TCRdb re-called the 5' RACE reads with MiXCR, one entry per CDR3 protein. The sample contains 25,000 or so distinct CDR3 sequences, 4.5% to 7.5% of which appear only once. Specified time point: blood at routine non-recurrence follow-up after resection. Extraction of whole RNA from tumor, nontumor lung or frozen PBMC preceded unsorted sequencing. The chain couples TRBV12-3 or TRBV12-4 to TRBJ2-3; 11 nucleotides line up with TRBD2. This TCR came from a male donor with early-stage non-small cell lung cancer. The specimen comprised PBMCs, sampled at follow-up. CDR3 residues: CASSLTSGGTDTQYF. DNA for the CDR3: TGTGCCAGCAGTTTAACTAGCGGGGGAACAGATACGCAGTATTTT.